This T cell receptor beta chain was captured in a study of blood T cell repertoires in COVID-19. Method: immunoSEQ multiplex PCR; TCRdb's copy keeps in-frame clones and lacks some. The table lists fewer than 300,000 clones, roughly 85% of them singletons. This CDR3 contains 16 residues. V was cut by 5 bases and J by 8 bases, with 19 bases left in between. In germline, CDR1 is PRHDT, CDR2 FYEKMQ (reference sequence). This TCR was sampled from a human donor in a cohort sampled during active COVID-19. V is TRBV13 and J is TRBJ1-6; D not certain. The material sequenced was peripheral blood. The CDR3 here is CASSHRTQAGDSPLHF. The CDR3 nucleotides are TGTGCCAGCAGCCACCGGACTCAGGCTGGGGATTCACCCCTCCACTTT.